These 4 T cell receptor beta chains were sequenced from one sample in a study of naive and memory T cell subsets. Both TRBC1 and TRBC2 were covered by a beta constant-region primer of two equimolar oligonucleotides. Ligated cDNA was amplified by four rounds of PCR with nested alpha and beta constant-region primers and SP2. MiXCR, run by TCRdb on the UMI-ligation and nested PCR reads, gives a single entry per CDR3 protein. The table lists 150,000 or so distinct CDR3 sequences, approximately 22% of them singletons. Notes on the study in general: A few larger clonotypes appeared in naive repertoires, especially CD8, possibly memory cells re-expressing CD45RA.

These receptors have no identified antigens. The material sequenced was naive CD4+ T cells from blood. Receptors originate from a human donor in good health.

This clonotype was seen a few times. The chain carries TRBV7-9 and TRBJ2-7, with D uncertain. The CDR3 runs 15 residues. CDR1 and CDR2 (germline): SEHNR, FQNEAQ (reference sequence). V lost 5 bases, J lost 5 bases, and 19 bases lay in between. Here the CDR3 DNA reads TGTGCCAGCAGCCCACAATCAATAAACTACCACGAGCAGTACTTC. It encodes CASSPQSINYHEQYF.

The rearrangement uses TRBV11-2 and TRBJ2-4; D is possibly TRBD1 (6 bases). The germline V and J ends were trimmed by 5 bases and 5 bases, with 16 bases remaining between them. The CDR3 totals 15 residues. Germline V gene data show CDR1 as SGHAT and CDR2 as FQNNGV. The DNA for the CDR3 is TGTGCCAGCAGCCCCGACGTGACAGGTGAAAACATTCAGTACTTC. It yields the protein CASSPDVTGENIQYF. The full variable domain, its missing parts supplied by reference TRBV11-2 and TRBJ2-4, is EAGVAQSPRYKIIEKRQSVAFWCNPISGHATLYWYQQILGQGPKLLIQFQNNGVVDDSQLPKDRFSAERLKGVDSTLKIQPAKLEDSAVYLCASSPDVTGENIQYFGAGTRLSVL.

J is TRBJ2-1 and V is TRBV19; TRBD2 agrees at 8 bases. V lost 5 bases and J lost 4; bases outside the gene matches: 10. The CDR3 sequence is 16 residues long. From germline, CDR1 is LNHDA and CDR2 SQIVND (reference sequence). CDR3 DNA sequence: TGTGCCAGTAGTTCCCGGGAGGGAGGGGGGTACAATGAGCAGTTCTTC. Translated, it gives CASSSREGGGYNEQFF.

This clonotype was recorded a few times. The CDR3 spells CASSPTFGTGSTDTQYF. The CDR3 DNA is TGTGCCAGCAGTCCTACTTTCGGGACAGGGAGCACAGATACGCAGTATTTT. The V call is TRBV6-5, the J call TRBJ2-3; 9 bases are a match to TRBD1. This CDR3 is built from 17 residues. The germline V gene has CDR1 MNHEY and CDR2 SVGAGI. The junction had 9 bases not matched to a gene; V was cut back by 5 bases and J by 0 bases.